This is a list of T cell receptor beta chains from one sample in a study of T cells in Graves' hyperthyroidism and ophthalmopathy. TCRdb re-called the multiplex PCR reads through MiXCR, storing one row per CDR3 protein. Among hundreds of thousands of distinct CDR3 sequences, under 20% were seen once, and the ten largest hold 3.8%. The specimen sequenced was blood. These receptors originate from a woman younger than 45 with Graves' hyperthyroidism. Both conserved end residues are part of each CDR3. The order of the fields is J gene, CDR3 length, D gene, clone size, V gene, CDR3 protein, CDR3 DNA. A D gene is named only where the DNA matches it firmly. Clone size is not always given. Where it is, it says once, few, many or a class for expanded clones.

J gene: TRBJ1-5
CDR3 length: 15
D gene: -
clone size: many
V gene: TRBV30
CDR3 protein: CAWSPGQFSNQPQHF
CDR3 DNA: TGTGCCTGGAGTCCCGGACAATTTAGCAATCAGCCCCAGCATTTT

J gene: TRBJ2-3
CDR3 length: 17
D gene: -
clone size: -
V gene: TRBV5-1
CDR3 protein: CASSFQGLVDITDTQYF
CDR3 DNA: TGCGCCAGCAGCTTTCAGGGGTTGGTGGATATCACAGATACGCAGTATTTT

J gene: TRBJ2-5
CDR3 length: 13
D gene: -
clone size: many
V gene: TRBV10-3
CDR3 protein: CAISVEIQETQYF
CDR3 DNA: TGTGCCATCAGTGTGGAAATCCAAGAGACCCAGTACTTC

J gene: TRBJ2-7
CDR3 length: 14
D gene: -
clone size: -
V gene: TRBV12-3/TRBV12-4
CDR3 protein: CASSREQGFYEQYF
CDR3 DNA: TGTGCCAGCAGTCGCGAACAGGGATTCTACGAGCAGTACTTC

J gene: TRBJ1-2
CDR3 length: 15
D gene: -
clone size: few
V gene: TRBV7-9
CDR3 protein: CASSRQGGAYYGYTF
CDR3 DNA: TGTGCCAGCAGCCGCCAAGGGGGGGCTTACTATGGCTACACCTTC

J gene: TRBJ2-2
CDR3 length: 15
D gene: -
clone size: -
V gene: TRBV14
CDR3 protein: CASSQREHFTGELFF
CDR3 DNA: TGTGCCAGCAGCCAACGGGAGCACTTTACCGGGGAGCTGTTTTTT

J gene: TRBJ1-2
CDR3 length: 11
D gene: -
clone size: many
V gene: TRBV20-1
CDR3 protein: CSASPTGGYTF
CDR3 DNA: TGCAGTGCTAGCCCGACCGGAGGCTACACCTTC

J gene: TRBJ2-5
CDR3 length: 17
D gene: TRBD1
clone size: few
V gene: TRBV7-9
CDR3 protein: CASSPRTGTGGQETQYF
CDR3 DNA: TGTGCCAGCAGTCCAAGGACCGGGACAGGGGGCCAAGAGACCCAGTACTTC

J gene: TRBJ1-1
CDR3 length: 15
D gene: -
clone size: few
V gene: TRBV30
CDR3 protein: CAWSTGTGGSTEAFF
CDR3 DNA: TGTGCCTGGAGTACCGGGACGGGAGGGAGCACTGAAGCTTTCTTT

J gene: TRBJ1-1
CDR3 length: 16
D gene: -
clone size: -
V gene: TRBV5-5
CDR3 protein: CASSLAPNAMNTEAFF
CDR3 DNA: TGTGCCAGCAGCTTGGCCCCCAATGCCATGAACACTGAAGCTTTCTTT